Listed below are T cell receptor beta chains from one sample, sequenced in a study of T cells after posttransplantation cyclophosphamide. TCRdb's copy holds only in-frame clones and misses some; the assay was immunoSEQ multiplex PCR. There are 30,000 to 35,000 clones in the sample, none observed a single time. Source material: PBMCs. Every receptor here comes from a woman aged 50 to 60 in good health and a related stem cell transplant donor. Each CDR3 is given with its conserved first and last residue. Fields, in order: V gene, J gene, clone size, D gene, CDR3 protein, CDR3 DNA. D genes are given only for firm matches. Expanded clones get a size class; other rows say once, few or many, or leave the size out.

v_call: TRBV5-4; j_call: TRBJ2-6; clone_size: many; d_call: NA; cdr3_aa: CASSSSLGANVLTF; cdr3_nt: TGTGCCAGCAGCTCGTCTCTCGGGGCCAACGTCCTGACTTTC
v_call: TRBV11-2; j_call: TRBJ1-1; clone_size: NA; d_call: TRBD1; cdr3_aa: CASSLGRGQVFF; cdr3_nt: TGTGCCAGCAGCTTAGGGAGGGGGCAAGTTTTCTTT
v_call: TRBV2; j_call: TRBJ2-1; clone_size: many; d_call: NA; cdr3_aa: CASSETSPRDYNEQFF; cdr3_nt: TGTGCCAGCAGTGAAACGTCTCCCCGCGACTACAATGAGCAGTTCTTC
v_call: TRBV11-1; j_call: TRBJ1-5; clone_size: many; d_call: TRBD1; cdr3_aa: CASSLRDRGSPQHF; cdr3_nt: TGTGCCAGCAGCCTCCGGGACAGGGGATCGCCCCAGCATTTT
v_call: TRBV10-2; j_call: TRBJ2-1; clone_size: many; d_call: NA; cdr3_aa: CASGDTRRYNEQFF; cdr3_nt: TGCGCCAGTGGGGACACCCGTAGGTACAATGAGCAGTTCTTC
v_call: TRBV27; j_call: TRBJ2-7; clone_size: few; d_call: TRBD1; cdr3_aa: CASSKPGQGREQYF; cdr3_nt: TGTGCCAGCAGCAAACCGGGACAGGGTCGGGAGCAGTACTTC
v_call: TRBV7-6; j_call: TRBJ2-3; clone_size: many; d_call: NA; cdr3_aa: CASSSPGTDTQYF; cdr3_nt: TGTGCCAGCAGCTCCCCTGGCACAGATACGCAGTATTTT
v_call: TRBV4-3; j_call: TRBJ2-3; clone_size: many; d_call: NA; cdr3_aa: CASSQGGVIADTQYF; cdr3_nt: TGCGCCAGCAGCCAAGGGGGGGTTATCGCAGATACGCAGTATTTT
v_call: TRBV2; j_call: TRBJ1-2; clone_size: many; d_call: NA; cdr3_aa: CASNSPENYGYTF; cdr3_nt: TGTGCCAGCAATAGCCCGGAAAACTATGGCTACACCTTC
v_call: TRBV27; j_call: TRBJ1-2; clone_size: NA; d_call: TRBD1; cdr3_aa: CASSSSGQSGGYTF; cdr3_nt: TGTGCCAGCAGTTCCTCGGGACAGTCAGGTGGCTACACCTTC
v_call: TRBV4-2; j_call: TRBJ1-1; clone_size: many; d_call: NA; cdr3_aa: CASSQEPRAPEAFF; cdr3_nt: TGTGCCAGCAGCCAAGAACCCAGGGCCCCTGAAGCTTTCTTT
v_call: TRBV2; j_call: TRBJ1-5; clone_size: many; d_call: NA; cdr3_aa: CASSENSADQPQHF; cdr3_nt: TGTGCCAGCAGTGAGAACAGTGCTGATCAGCCCCAGCATTTT
v_call: TRBV9; j_call: TRBJ2-7; clone_size: NA; d_call: NA; cdr3_aa: CASSVEWSDEQYF; cdr3_nt: TGTGCCAGCAGCGTAGAGTGGAGCGACGAGCAGTACTTC
v_call: TRBV19; j_call: TRBJ1-5; clone_size: many; d_call: NA; cdr3_aa: CASSKRASNQPQHF; cdr3_nt: TGTGCCAGTAGTAAAAGGGCTTCAAATCAGCCCCAGCATTTT
v_call: TRBV20-1; j_call: TRBJ1-4; clone_size: NA; d_call: NA; cdr3_aa: CRTQRNEKLFF; cdr3_nt: TGCAGGACACAGAGAAATGAAAAACTGTTTTTT
v_call: TRBV13; j_call: TRBJ2-6; clone_size: many; d_call: NA; cdr3_aa: CASSSTPGSGANVLTF; cdr3_nt: TGTGCCAGCAGCTCCACGCCCGGGTCTGGGGCCAACGTCCTGACTTTC
v_call: TRBV15; j_call: TRBJ2-7; clone_size: many; d_call: TRBD2; cdr3_aa: CATSRDLAGNTYEQYF; cdr3_nt: TGTGCCACCAGCAGAGATCTAGCGGGGAATACCTACGAGCAGTACTTC
v_call: TRBV5-1; j_call: TRBJ1-3; clone_size: many; d_call: NA; cdr3_aa: CASSLGLNAGGNTIYF; cdr3_nt: TGCGCCAGCAGCTTGGGATTGAACGCGGGGGGAAACACCATATATTTT
v_call: TRBV5-1; j_call: TRBJ1-2; clone_size: many; d_call: TRBD1; cdr3_aa: CASSLGQRLKDNYGYTF; cdr3_nt: TGCGCCAGCAGCCTGGGACAGAGATTAAAAGACAACTATGGCTACACCTTC
v_call: TRBV24-1; j_call: TRBJ2-1; clone_size: NA; d_call: NA; cdr3_aa: CATSDARGGREYNEQFF; cdr3_nt: TGTGCCACCAGTGACGCAAGGGGGGGGCGGGAGTACAATGAGCAGTTCTTC
v_call: TRBV7-9; j_call: TRBJ2-1; clone_size: many; d_call: TRBD2; cdr3_aa: CASSLTGLAPGEQFF; cdr3_nt: TGTGCCAGCAGCTTAACAGGACTAGCACCAGGAGAGCAGTTCTTC
v_call: TRBV4-2; j_call: TRBJ1-3; clone_size: many; d_call: NA; cdr3_aa: CASSLDAGLGNTIYF; cdr3_nt: TGTGCCAGCAGCCTCGACGCGGGGTTAGGAAACACCATATATTTT
v_call: TRBV7-3; j_call: TRBJ2-2; clone_size: many; d_call: NA; cdr3_aa: CASSFSGNTGELFF; cdr3_nt: TGTGCCAGCAGCTTTAGCGGGAACACCGGGGAGCTGTTTTTT
v_call: TRBV19; j_call: TRBJ2-2; clone_size: many; d_call: TRBD2; cdr3_aa: CASSLGRAGTGELFF; cdr3_nt: TGTGCCAGTTCCCTAGGGAGGGCGGGTACCGGGGAGCTGTTTTTT
v_call: TRBV4-1; j_call: TRBJ2-1; clone_size: many; d_call: TRBD1; cdr3_aa: CASSPGQGFPNEQFF; cdr3_nt: TGCGCCAGCAGCCCGGGACAGGGATTCCCCAATGAGCAGTTCTTC
v_call: TRBV9; j_call: TRBJ2-1; clone_size: many; d_call: NA; cdr3_aa: CASSVEAGGTYNEQFF; cdr3_nt: TGTGCCAGCAGCGTAGAGGCAGGGGGGACCTACAATGAGCAGTTCTTC
v_call: TRBV7-3; j_call: TRBJ2-7; clone_size: many; d_call: NA; cdr3_aa: CASSSPGLTYEQYF; cdr3_nt: TGTGCCAGCAGCTCTCCGGGACTTACCTACGAGCAGTACTTC
v_call: TRBV10-2; j_call: TRBJ2-2; clone_size: many; d_call: NA; cdr3_aa: CASSSGGMNTGELFF; cdr3_nt: TGCGCCAGCAGTAGCGGAGGAATGAACACCGGGGAGCTGTTTTTT
v_call: TRBV19; j_call: TRBJ2-2; clone_size: many; d_call: TRBD1; cdr3_aa: CASSGGTGGHPNTGELFF; cdr3_nt: TGTGCCAGTAGTGGGGGAACAGGGGGTCACCCGAACACCGGGGAGCTGTTTTTT
v_call: TRBV27; j_call: TRBJ2-1; clone_size: many; d_call: TRBD2; cdr3_aa: CASSLVGTIYNEQFF; cdr3_nt: TGTGCCAGCAGTTTGGTCGGGACTATCTACAATGAGCAGTTCTTC
v_call: TRBV24-1; j_call: TRBJ2-5; clone_size: few; d_call: TRBD1; cdr3_aa: CATRTGKGETQYF; cdr3_nt: TGTGCCACCCGGACAGGGAAAGGAGAGACCCAGTACTTC
v_call: TRBV29-1; j_call: TRBJ1-2; clone_size: NA; d_call: NA; cdr3_aa: CSARTEEIDGYTF; cdr3_nt: TGCAGCGCTAGGACAGAGGAGATTGATGGCTACACCTTC
v_call: TRBV5-5; j_call: TRBJ2-3; clone_size: many; d_call: TRBD2; cdr3_aa: CASGREYGSTDTQYF; cdr3_nt: TGTGCCAGCGGGCGGGAGTATGGGAGCACAGATACGCAGTATTTT
v_call: TRBV27; j_call: TRBJ1-1; clone_size: many; d_call: NA; cdr3_aa: CAIGRGGRGTEAFF; cdr3_nt: TGTGCCATCGGGAGGGGCGGCCGCGGCACTGAAGCTTTCTTT
v_call: TRBV28; j_call: TRBJ1-1; clone_size: many; d_call: TRBD1; cdr3_aa: CASSFAGQGAQRTEAFF; cdr3_nt: TGTGCCAGCAGTTTCGCGGGACAGGGGGCGCAAAGGACTGAAGCTTTCTTT
v_call: TRBV15; j_call: TRBJ2-2; clone_size: many; d_call: NA; cdr3_aa: CAAGVSGELFF; cdr3_nt: TGTGCTGCAGGGGTCTCCGGGGAGCTGTTTTTT
v_call: TRBV4-2; j_call: TRBJ2-7; clone_size: many; d_call: TRBD1; cdr3_aa: CASGAWDRSSYEQYF; cdr3_nt: TGTGCCAGCGGCGCATGGGACAGGAGCTCCTACGAGCAGTACTTC
v_call: TRBV27; j_call: TRBJ2-1; clone_size: NA; d_call: NA; cdr3_aa: CASSLWHRHNEQFF; cdr3_nt: TGTGCCAGCAGTCTATGGCACAGGCACAATGAGCAGTTCTTC
v_call: TRBV11-2; j_call: TRBJ2-7; clone_size: many; d_call: TRBD2; cdr3_aa: CASSLLGTSSSYEQYF; cdr3_nt: TGTGCCAGCAGCTTACTCGGGACTAGCAGTTCCTACGAGCAGTACTTC
v_call: TRBV10-2; j_call: TRBJ1-1; clone_size: many; d_call: NA; cdr3_aa: CASSEERVSRYTEAFF; cdr3_nt: TGCGCCAGCAGTGAGGAGAGGGTCAGTAGGTACACTGAAGCTTTCTTT
v_call: TRBV29-1; j_call: TRBJ1-1; clone_size: NA; d_call: NA; cdr3_aa: CSVGWGDYTEAFF; cdr3_nt: TGCAGCGTTGGTTGGGGGGACTACACTGAAGCTTTCTTT
v_call: TRBV9; j_call: TRBJ1-3; clone_size: many; d_call: NA; cdr3_aa: CASSVEGQGNTIYF; cdr3_nt: TGTGCCAGCAGCGTAGAGGGGCAAGGAAACACCATATATTTT
v_call: TRBV12-3/TRBV12-4; j_call: TRBJ2-7; clone_size: many; d_call: TRBD2; cdr3_aa: CASTTKESGIYEQYF; cdr3_nt: TGTGCCAGCACAACCAAAGAGAGCGGGATCTACGAGCAGTACTTC
v_call: TRBV5-6; j_call: TRBJ1-1; clone_size: many; d_call: NA; cdr3_aa: CASSPDYGQMNTEAFF; cdr3_nt: TGTGCCAGCAGCCCCGACTATGGACAGATGAACACTGAAGCTTTCTTT
v_call: TRBV6-6; j_call: TRBJ2-1; clone_size: many; d_call: TRBD2; cdr3_aa: CASSFPAGTKDEQFF; cdr3_nt: TGTGCCAGCAGTTTCCCCGCCGGGACTAAGGATGAGCAGTTCTTC
v_call: TRBV6-1; j_call: TRBJ2-1; clone_size: many; d_call: TRBD2; cdr3_aa: CASGELAGSYNEQFF; cdr3_nt: TGTGCCAGCGGAGAGCTAGCGGGCTCCTACAATGAGCAGTTCTTC
v_call: TRBV15; j_call: TRBJ2-7; clone_size: many; d_call: NA; cdr3_aa: CATSRDPARGQYF; cdr3_nt: TGTGCCACCAGCAGAGATCCCGCAAGGGGGCAGTACTTC
v_call: TRBV12-3/TRBV12-4; j_call: TRBJ1-2; clone_size: few; d_call: TRBD1; cdr3_aa: CASRLQGAWGYTF; cdr3_nt: TGTGCCAGCAGGTTACAGGGGGCGTGGGGCTACACCTTC
v_call: TRBV2; j_call: TRBJ1-1; clone_size: many; d_call: NA; cdr3_aa: CASSPQRPGNTEAFF; cdr3_nt: TGTGCCAGCAGTCCACAACGTCCGGGGAACACTGAAGCTTTCTTT
v_call: TRBV27; j_call: TRBJ2-7; clone_size: many; d_call: NA; cdr3_aa: CASIGAGNGNYEQYF; cdr3_nt: TGTGCCAGCATTGGGGCTGGAAATGGTAATTACGAGCAGTACTTC
v_call: TRBV6-1; j_call: TRBJ2-7; clone_size: many; d_call: TRBD2; cdr3_aa: CASSESPTSGRSYEQYF; cdr3_nt: TGTGCCAGCAGTGAAAGCCCGACTAGCGGGAGATCCTACGAGCAGTACTTC
v_call: TRBV6-6; j_call: TRBJ1-1; clone_size: many; d_call: NA; cdr3_aa: CASSYGGGLEAFF; cdr3_nt: TGTGCCAGCAGTTACGGCGGGGGCCTTGAAGCTTTCTTT
v_call: TRBV28; j_call: TRBJ1-1; clone_size: NA; d_call: NA; cdr3_aa: CASSLLLGGGTEAFF; cdr3_nt: TGTGCCAGCAGTCTCCTCCTCGGTGGCGGAACTGAAGCTTTCTTT